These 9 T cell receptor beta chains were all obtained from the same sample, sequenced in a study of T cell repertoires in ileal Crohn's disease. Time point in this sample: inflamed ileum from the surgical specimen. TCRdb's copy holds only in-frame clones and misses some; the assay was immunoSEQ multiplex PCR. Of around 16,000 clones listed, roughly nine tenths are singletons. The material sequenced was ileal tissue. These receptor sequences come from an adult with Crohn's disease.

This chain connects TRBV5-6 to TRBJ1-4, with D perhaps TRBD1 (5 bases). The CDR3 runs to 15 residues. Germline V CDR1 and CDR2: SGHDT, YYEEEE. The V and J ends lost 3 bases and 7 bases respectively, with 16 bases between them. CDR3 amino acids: CASSSSLGVAEKLFF. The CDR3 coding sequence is TGTGCCAGCAGCTCGAGTCTGGGGGTGGCTGAAAAACTGTTTTTT.

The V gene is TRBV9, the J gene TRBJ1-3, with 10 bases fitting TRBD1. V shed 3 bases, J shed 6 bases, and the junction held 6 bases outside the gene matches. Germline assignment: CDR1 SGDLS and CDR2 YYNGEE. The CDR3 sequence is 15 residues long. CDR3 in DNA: TGTGCCAGCAGCGCCCGTGGGACAGGGGAAAACACCATATATTTT. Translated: CASSARGTGENTIYF. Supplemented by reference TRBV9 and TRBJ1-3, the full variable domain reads DSGVTQTPKHLITATGQRVTLRCSPRSGDLSVYWYQQSLDQGLQFLIQYYNGEERAKGNILERFSAQQFPDLHSELNLSSLELGDSALYFCASSARGTGENTIYFGEGSWLTVV.

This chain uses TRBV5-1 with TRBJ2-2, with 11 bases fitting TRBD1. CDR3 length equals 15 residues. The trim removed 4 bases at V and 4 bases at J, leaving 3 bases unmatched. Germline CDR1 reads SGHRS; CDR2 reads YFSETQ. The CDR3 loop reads CASSRTGGPTGELFF. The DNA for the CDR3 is TGCGCCAGCAGCCGGACAGGGGGCCCCACCGGGGAGCTGTTTTTT. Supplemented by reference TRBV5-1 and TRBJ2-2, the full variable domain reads KAGVTQTPRYLIKTRGQQVTLSCSPISGHRSVSWYQQTPGQGLQFLFEYFSETQRNKGNFPGRFSGRQFSNSRSEMNVSTLELGDSALYLCASSRTGGPTGELFFGEGSRLTVL.

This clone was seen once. Here the CDR3 reads CASGISRDDTQYF. The CDR3, as DNA: TGTGCCAGCGGGATCTCTAGGGACGATACGCAGTATTTT. This chain links TRBV2 with TRBJ2-3, with D possibly being TRBD1 or TRBD2 (5 bases each). The length of the CDR3 is 13 residues. The germline V gene encodes CDR1 SNHLY and CDR2 FYNNEI. V was trimmed by 8 bases and J by 6 bases, leaving 15 bases between them.

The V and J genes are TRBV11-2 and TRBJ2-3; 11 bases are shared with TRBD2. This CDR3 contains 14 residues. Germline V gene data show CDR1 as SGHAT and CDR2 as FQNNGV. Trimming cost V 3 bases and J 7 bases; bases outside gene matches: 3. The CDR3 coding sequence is TGTGCCAGCAGCTTTAGCGGGGGGGACAATACGCAGTATTTT. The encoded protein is CASSFSGGDNTQYF.

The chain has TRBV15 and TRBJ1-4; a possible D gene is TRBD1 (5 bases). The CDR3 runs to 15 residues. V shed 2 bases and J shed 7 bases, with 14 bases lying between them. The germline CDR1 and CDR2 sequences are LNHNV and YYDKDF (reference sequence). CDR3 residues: CATSRQGVLGEKLFF. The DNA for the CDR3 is TGTGCCACCAGCAGACAGGGAGTCTTAGGTGAAAAACTGTTTTTT.

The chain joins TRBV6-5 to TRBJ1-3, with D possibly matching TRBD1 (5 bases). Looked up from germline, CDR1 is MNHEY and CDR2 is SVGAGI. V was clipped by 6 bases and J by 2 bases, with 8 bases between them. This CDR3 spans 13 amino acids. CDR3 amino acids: CASRPRAGNTIYF. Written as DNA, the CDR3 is TGTGCCAGCAGGCCCAGGGCTGGAAACACCATATATTTT.

CDR3 protein: CASGLVLTGTLSYGYTF. The CDR3 nucleotides read TGTGCTAGTGGTTTGGTACTGACAGGGACCCTCTCCTATGGCTACACCTTC. The V and J genes are TRBV12-5 and TRBJ1-2; TRBD1 matches 7 bases. V lost 0 bases and J lost 4; bases outside the gene matches: 11. CDR1 is LGHNT and CDR2 is FRNRAP in the germline V gene. The CDR3 has 17 amino acids.

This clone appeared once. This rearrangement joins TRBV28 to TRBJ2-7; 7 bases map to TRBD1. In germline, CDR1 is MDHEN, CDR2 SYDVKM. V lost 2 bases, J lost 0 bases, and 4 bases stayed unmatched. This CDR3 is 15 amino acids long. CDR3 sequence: CASSLTGTVSYEQYF. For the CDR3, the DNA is TGTGCCAGCAGTTTAACCGGGACAGTCTCCTACGAGCAGTACTTC.